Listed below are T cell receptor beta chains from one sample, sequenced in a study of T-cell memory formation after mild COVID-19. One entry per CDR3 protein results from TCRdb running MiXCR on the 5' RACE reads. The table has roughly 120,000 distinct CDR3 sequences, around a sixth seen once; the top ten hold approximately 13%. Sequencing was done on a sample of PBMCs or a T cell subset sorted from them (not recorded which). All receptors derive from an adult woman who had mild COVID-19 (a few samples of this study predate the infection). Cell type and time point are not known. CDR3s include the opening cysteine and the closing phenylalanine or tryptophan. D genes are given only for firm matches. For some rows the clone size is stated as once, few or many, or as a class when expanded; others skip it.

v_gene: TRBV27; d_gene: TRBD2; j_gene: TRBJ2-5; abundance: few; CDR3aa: CASSPSGNSGETQYF; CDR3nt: TGTGCCAGCAGTCCTAGCGGGAATTCGGGAGAGACCCAGTACTTC
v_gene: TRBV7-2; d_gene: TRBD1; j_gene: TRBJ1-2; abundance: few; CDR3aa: CASSLVGAGGNNYGYTF; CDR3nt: TGTGCCAGCAGCTTAGTAGGTGCAGGGGGGAATAACTATGGCTACACCTTC
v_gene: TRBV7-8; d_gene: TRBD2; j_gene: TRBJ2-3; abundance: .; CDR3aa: CASSFLAESTDTQYF; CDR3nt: TGTGCCAGCAGCTTCCTAGCGGAGTCCACAGATACGCAGTATTTT
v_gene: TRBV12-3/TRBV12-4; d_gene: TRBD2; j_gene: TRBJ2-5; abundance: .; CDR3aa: CASSRTRTQETQYF; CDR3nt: TGTGCCAGCAGTCGGACTAGGACCCAAGAGACCCAGTACTTC
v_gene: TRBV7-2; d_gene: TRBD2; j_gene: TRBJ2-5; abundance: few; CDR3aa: CASSDSGRASETQYF; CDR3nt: TGTGCCAGCAGCGATAGCGGGAGGGCCTCAGAGACCCAGTACTTC
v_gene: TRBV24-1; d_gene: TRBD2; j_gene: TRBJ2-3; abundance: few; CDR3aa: CATSDPGIAGTTDTQYF; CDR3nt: TGTGCCACCAGTGACCCCGGGATAGCGGGGACCACAGATACGCAGTATTTT
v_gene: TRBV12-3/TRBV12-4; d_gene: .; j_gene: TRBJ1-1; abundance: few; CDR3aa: CASSLQSMNTEAFF; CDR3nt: TGTGCCAGCAGTTTACAGTCAATGAACACTGAAGCTTTCTTT
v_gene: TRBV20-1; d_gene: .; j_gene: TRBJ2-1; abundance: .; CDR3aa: CSARDHRRDYNEQFF; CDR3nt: TGCAGTGCTAGAGATCATAGGCGGGACTACAATGAGCAGTTCTTC
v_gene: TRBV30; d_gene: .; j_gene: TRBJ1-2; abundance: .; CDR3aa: CAWRAGNLNYGYTF; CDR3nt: TGTGCCTGGAGAGCCGGTAACCTTAACTATGGCTACACCTTC
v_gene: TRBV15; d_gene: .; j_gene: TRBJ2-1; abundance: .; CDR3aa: CATTPSSYNEQFF; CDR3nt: TGTGCCACCACACCTAGCTCCTACAATGAGCAGTTCTTC
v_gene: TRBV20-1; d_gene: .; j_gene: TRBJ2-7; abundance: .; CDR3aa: CSAGGTVSYEQYF; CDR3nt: TGCAGTGCTGGAGGGACGGTCTCCTACGAGCAGTACTTC